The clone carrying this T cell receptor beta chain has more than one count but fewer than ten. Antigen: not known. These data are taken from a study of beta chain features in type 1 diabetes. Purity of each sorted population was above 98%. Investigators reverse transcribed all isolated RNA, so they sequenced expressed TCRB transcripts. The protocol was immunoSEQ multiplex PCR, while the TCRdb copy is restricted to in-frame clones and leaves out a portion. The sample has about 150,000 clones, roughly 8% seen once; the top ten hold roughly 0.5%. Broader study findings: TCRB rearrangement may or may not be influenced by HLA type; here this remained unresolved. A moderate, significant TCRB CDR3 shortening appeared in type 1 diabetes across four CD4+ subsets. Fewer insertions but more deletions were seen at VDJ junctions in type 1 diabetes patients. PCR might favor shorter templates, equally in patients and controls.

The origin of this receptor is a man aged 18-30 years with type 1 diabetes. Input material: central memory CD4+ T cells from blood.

The CDR3 sequence is CASSVATGSGNTIYF. CDR3 DNA sequence: TGTGCCAGCAGCGTAGCTACAGGGTCTGGAAACACCATATATTTT. The chain carries TRBV9 and TRBJ1-3; D may be TRBD1 (6 bases). The V end lost 0 bases, the J end lost 1 base, and 8 bases lay between the germline ends. This CDR3 is 15 amino acids long. Germline V gene sequence: CDR1 SGDLS, CDR2 YYNGEE. The full variable domain, completed using reference TRBV9 and TRBJ1-3, is DSGVTQTPKHLITATGQRVTLRCSPRSGDLSVYWYQQSLDQGLQFLIQYYNGEERAKGNILERFSAQQFPDLHSELNLSSLELGDSALYFCASSVATGSGNTIYFGEGSWLTVV.